This T cell receptor beta chain stems from a study of blood T cell repertoires in COVID-19 (dated by TCRdb to 2018 to 2020). Notes on the research overall: Samples from collaborators originated in the United States, Italy and Spain and spanned both the acute and convalescent phases of COVID-19. The prospective study material was composed of cDNA or gDNA derived from T cells, B-cell-depleted T cells, or PBMCs. Subjects who had been exposed to COVID-19, were actively infected with it, or had recovered from it provided the deeply sampled blood TCRbeta repertoires that made up the dataset. The repertoires were made available in a free public database intended to serve as a resource for research on the immune response to SARS-CoV-2. The samples were drawn from two sources: the first 160 participants of the ongoing ImmuneRACE study, and 950 to 1,500 subjects contributed by 6 global collaborators. The sample metadata nearly always contained a de-identified subject ID, COVID-19 status, age in years and sex. Where available, HLA class I and class II types were taken from metadata supplied by the sample provider and were not determined by assay-based typing. The paper's findings and limits, for the study overall: Clinical and demographic metadata were provided uncurated, with the amount varying by source and participant.

TCRbeta CDR3 regions were amplified from genomic DNA by means of the immunoSEQ Assay, a bias-controlled multiplex PCR. In the paper's pipeline: The number of nucleated cells in each sample was estimated by amplification of reference gene primers within the assay. Sequence reads were collapsed and filtered to measure the absolute abundance of every unique TCRbeta CDR3 rearrangement. For each sample, productive Simpson clonality was calculated as the square root of Simpson's diversity index across productive rearrangements. Here the immuneACCESS table is served through TCRdb, limited to in-frame sequences with V and J called. Missing clones are a known gap in these copies; in checked studies unresolved V genes cover under half, and the rest lacks a known reason. The D gene and trimming were derived from the DNA, and the V and J assignments and clone size from that table. The sample data list over 15,000 clones, and 82% of these were observed just once. Jointly, the top ten make up 6.1% of the sample.

Each collaborating institution followed its own protocols to collect whole blood in K2EDTA tubes. For TCRbeta analysis, collaborators shipped samples as frozen whole blood, isolated PBMCs, or DNA extracted from either of those sample types. The germline ends are 16 bases apart after V is trimmed by 2 bases and J by 3 bases. The CDR3 measures 16 amino acids from cysteine to phenylalanine. Only the CDR3 DNA is retained, 48 bases long and in frame from the first base. From the germline V gene (reference sequence), CDR1 is MNHEY and CDR2 is SMNVEV. This clone came up a few times. The antigen this receptor binds is unknown. No base quality values were provided; no much bigger clone lies one nucleotide off.

The sequencing input was peripheral blood. The TCR was taken from a human donor in a cohort sampled during active COVID-19. The rearranged chain carries TRBV27 and TRBJ2-5, with TRBD2 as a weak D call on 6 bases. CDR3 region: CASSLIAARTKETQYF. The DNA sequence is as follows: TGTGCCAGCAGTTTAATAGCGGCTAGGACTAAAGAGACCCAGTACTTC.